These 11 T cell receptor beta chains share one sample of origin, sequenced in a study of blood T cell repertoires in COVID-19. Profiling relied on immunoSEQ multiplex PCR, and the TCRdb table lists in-frame clones only, not all of them. The sample includes hundreds of thousands of clones, approximately 91% of them seen just once. Sequenced input: PBMCs or T cells enriched from blood (not recorded which). The receptors derive from a woman in her thirties or forties with acute COVID-19.

The chain carries TRBV5-1 and TRBJ2-2; 11 nucleotides agree with TRBD1. This CDR3 is 16 amino acids long. The V gene's germline CDR1 is SGHRS and CDR2 YFSETQ. J lost 6 bases, V lost 4 bases, and 8 bases had no gene match. CDR3 amino acids: CASSPSGQGAAGELFF. The DNA of the CDR3 is TGCGCCAGCAGCCCCTCAGGACAGGGGGCGGCCGGGGAGCTGTTTTTT.

The gene calls are TRBV2 and TRBJ1-2, with TRBD1 as a possible D gene (6 bases). V was trimmed by 5 bases and J by 0 bases, leaving 10 bases between them. CDR1 and CDR2 (germline): SNHLY, FYNNEI. This CDR3 comprises 14 residues. In nucleotides, the CDR3 is TGTGCCAGCAGTACGGGACAAACTAACTATGGCTACACCTTC. Residues: CASSTGQTNYGYTF.

V and J are TRBV5-4 and TRBJ2-3; D might be TRBD1 (6 bases). Trimming stripped 4 bases from V and 2 bases from J, with 11 bases between. Per germline, CDR1 SGHNT and CDR2 YYREEE (reference sequence). The CDR3 runs to 14 residues. This CDR3 reads CASSADRVTDTQYF. In DNA form, the CDR3 reads TGTGCCAGCAGCGCGGACAGAGTCACAGATACGCAGTATTTT.

The V call is TRBV6-6, the J call TRBJ1-2; D perhaps matches TRBD1 (6 bases). V was shortened by 2 bases and J by 4 bases, with 17 bases between the two germline ends. The CDR3 has 16 amino acids. CDR1 is MNHNY and CDR2 is SVGAGI in the germline V gene (reference sequence). This CDR3 is CASSYGTREGGYGYTF. The CDR3 DNA is TGTGCCAGCAGTTACGGGACGCGGGAGGGGGGCTATGGCTACACCTTC.

The chain recombines TRBV5-6 with TRBJ2-7, with D unresolved. V lost 0 bases and J lost 0, with 7 bases in between. Per germline, CDR1 SGHDT and CDR2 YYEEEE. The CDR3 is 14 amino acids. The CDR3 loop reads CASSLDGSSYEQYF. The CDR3 DNA sequence: TGTGCCAGCAGCTTGGACGGTAGCTCCTACGAGCAGTACTTC.

This clone has a single count. J is TRBJ1-5 and V is TRBV7-9; TRBD1 might be the D (6 bases). The CDR3 extends over 18 amino acids. Trimming took off 0 bases at V and 3 bases at J, with 18 bases between the two ends. Looked up from germline, CDR1 is SEHNR and CDR2 is FQNEAQ (reference sequence). CDR3 sequence (DNA): TGTGCCAGCAGCTTAGCGCTGGGGGCGGGGGCCTACAATCAGCCCCAGCATTTT. It encodes CASSLALGAGAYNQPQHF.

The chain carries TRBV6-1 and TRBJ1-1, with D possibly being TRBD1 (5 bases). This CDR3 is 13 amino acids long. The V gene's germline CDR1 is MNHNS and CDR2 SASEGT. V lost 1 base to trimming and J lost 6 bases, with 9 bases between them. The CDR3 region has the DNA TGTGCCAGCAGTGAAGTAGGGGCGTCTGAAGCTTTCTTT. Protein sequence: CASSEVGASEAFF.

This chain uses TRBV6-4 with TRBJ2-2, with 7 bases identical to TRBD1. The CDR3 contains 16 residues. V gave up 0 bases and J gave up 5 bases; unmatched junction bases: 6. Looked up from germline, CDR1 is MRHNA and CDR2 is SNTAGT. DNA for the CDR3: TGTGCCAGCAGTGACTCGAAGGGGGCGGAAACCGGGGAGCTGTTTTTT. Its translation is CASSDSKGAETGELFF.

The rearrangement uses TRBV18 and TRBJ1-1, with a tentative D call TRBD1 (6 bases). The CDR3 is 14 residues long. Trimming removed 0 bases at V and 3 bases at J, with 8 bases between. Per germline, CDR1 KGHSH and CDR2 LQKENI. CDR3 residues: CASSPPGGHTEAFF. The CDR3 DNA reads as TGTGCCAGCTCACCACCGGGGGGGCACACTGAAGCTTTCTTT.

This chain connects TRBV19 to TRBJ1-1, with a tentative D call TRBD1 (6 bases). In germline, CDR1 is LNHDA, CDR2 SQIVND (reference sequence). The CDR3 runs to 13 residues. The germline V and J ends were trimmed by 6 bases and 2 bases, with 10 bases remaining between them. In DNA, the CDR3 is TGTGCCAGTAGATTCGGGACAAACACTGAAGCTTTCTTT. Its protein product is CASRFGTNTEAFF.

The rearrangement links TRBV10-3 to TRBJ1-2; 10 bases match TRBD1. The CDR3 length is 18 residues. J lost 2 bases, V lost 6 bases, and 15 bases had no gene match. Germline loops: CDR1 ENHRY, CDR2 SYGVKD. The CDR3 sequence is CAISQPTGGEQGNYGYTF. The CDR3 DNA sequence: TGTGCCATCAGCCAACCGACAGGGGGCGAGCAAGGAAACTATGGCTACACCTTC.